This T cell receptor (beta chain) emerged from a study of T cell responses to AZD1222 COVID-19 vaccine. Using immunoSEQ multiplex PCR, the repertoire was profiled, and TCRdb retains in-frame clones only, with some absent. This sample has tens of thousands of clones, with approximately 90% found just once. The study, taken as a whole, reports: As reported, nearly half of all spike-specific TCRs target variant regions that are unmutated. Spike-wide coverage was observed for vaccine-associated CD4 TCRs, with dominant responses at 160-218 and 743-854.

As concerns this clone: Its specificity is not known.

Sample: peripheral blood, taken 28 days after the second AZD1222 dose. The sequence came from an adult who received the AZD1222 COVID-19 vaccine.

Here the CDR3 reads CASSLMGGRDGHEQYF. The CDR3 nucleotides are TGTGCCAGCAGCTTAATGGGGGGGAGGGACGGCCACGAGCAGTACTTC. The chain is built from TRBV7-9 and TRBJ2-7; 7 bases match TRBD2. Germline lookup yields CDR1 SEHNR and CDR2 FQNEAQ (reference sequence). The CDR3 length is 16 residues. After removal of 2 bases from V and 5 bases from J, the junction contained 12 bases not matched to a gene.